This T cell receptor beta chain was sequenced for a study of spatial heterogeneity in lung cancer. Study-level background: Sequences of the beta chain were consistently detected in greater numbers than alpha-chain sequences.

This clonotype appeared a few times. As for time point: sample taken at primary tumor resection. The donors were more than 70 patients with non-small cell lung cancer that was early-stage and untreated. Sequencing of whole RNA from tumor, nontumor lung or frozen PBMC involved no sorting. V dropped 0 bases and J dropped 13 bases, with 13 bases sitting between them. Per germline, CDR1 MNHEY and CDR2 SVGAGI. This CDR3 has 14 amino acids. One entry per CDR3 protein, called by TCRdb with MiXCR from the 5' RACE reads. In the table there are some 9,600 distinct CDR3 sequences, more than 6% of which are singletons.

The input for sequencing was normal lung tissue next to the tumor, taken at surgery. This chain uses TRBV6-5 with TRBJ1-6, with TRBD1 as a possible D gene (5 bases). This clonotype was sampled from a male donor with early-stage non-small cell lung cancer. CDR3 nucleotides: TGTGCCAGCAGTTACTCACCAACAGGCGGTCCCCTCCACTTT. This encodes CASSYSPTGGPLHF.